The text below deals with one TCR beta chain. Trimming cost V 1 base and J 4 bases, with 10 bases left between them. Germline V lookup: CDR1 SGHAT, CDR2 FQNNGV. There are 15 residues in the CDR3. The record originates from a study of blood T cell repertoires in COVID-19. Across the whole study: Collection of acute and convalescent COVID-19 samples took place in the United States, Italy and Spain. T cells, B-cell-depleted T cells, or PBMCs supplied cDNA or gDNA.

Repertoires were generated with immunoSEQ multiplex PCR, while TCRdb's copy carries only in-frame clones and drops some. The data contain fewer than 350,000 clones, 70% to 90% of them singletons. Those who participated ranged in age from about 18 to 89 years and resided in about two dozen US areas. Donors in Cohort 3 who had recovered were those with two negative PCRs, healthcare professional clearance, or resolution of their symptoms. This receptor was identified in a woman between 40 and 55 years old who had recovered from COVID-19. The rearrangement uses TRBV11-2 and TRBJ2-2; possibly TRBD2 for D (5 bases). Sequenced material: PBMCs or T cells enriched from blood (not recorded which). In DNA form, the CDR3 reads TGTGCCAGCAGCTTAGTTCTAGCTGCCACCGGGGAGCTGTTTTTT. This sequence encodes CASSLVLAATGELFF.